This is a list of T cell receptor beta chains from one sample in a study of control samples from healthy donors and cancer patients. The data were produced by immunoSEQ multiplex PCR, yet TCRdb's version contains in-frame clones alone and is incomplete. The sample has approximately 130,000 clones; 89% are singletons. The sequenced sample was blood. The receptor set was obtained from a man aged 45-65 years in good health. Each CDR3 is given with its conserved first and last residue. A D gene is named only where the DNA matches it firmly. The size field is filled for only some rows; it gives once, few, many or a size class.

v_call	d_call	clone_size	j_call	cdr3_aa	cdr3_nt
TRBV10-1	.	.	TRBJ1-2	CASSEEGSYTF	TGCGCCAGCAGTGAGGAGGGCAGCTATACCTTC
TRBV9	.	.	TRBJ2-6	CASSVESSGANVLTF	TGTGCCAGCAGCGTAGAGAGTTCTGGGGCCAACGTCCTGACTTTC
TRBV27	.	.	TRBJ1-2	CASSFQKNYGYTF	TGTGCCAGCAGTTTCCAGAAAAACTATGGCTACACCTTC
TRBV7-2	TRBD1	.	TRBJ1-2	CASSLGQGGGYTF	TGTGCCAGCAGCCTAGGACAGGGCGGTGGCTACACCTTC
TRBV6-1	.	.	TRBJ2-6	CASSENQLSANVLTF	TGTGCCAGCAGTGAAAACCAGCTTAGTGCCAACGTCCTGACTTTC
TRBV10-3	.	many	TRBJ1-2	CAIKGSTYGYTF	TGTGCCATCAAGGGGTCCACTTATGGCTACACCTTC
TRBV7-2	.	.	TRBJ1-3	CASTFIGATGNTIYF	TGTGCCAGCACCTTCATTGGCGCAACTGGAAACACCATATATTTT
TRBV5-6	TRBD1	once	TRBJ1-1	CASSGTGLTSFF	TGTGCCAGCAGCGGGACAGGGTTGACGTCTTTCTTT
TRBV9	TRBD2	.	TRBJ2-1	CASSVGAGVLYNEQFF	TGTGCCAGCAGCGTAGGGGCGGGGGTCCTTTACAATGAGCAGTTCTTC
TRBV11-2	.	.	TRBJ1-1	CASSLEETRGNTEAFF	TGTGCCAGCAGCTTAGAAGAAACGAGGGGGAACACTGAAGCTTTCTTT
TRBV2	.	.	TRBJ2-3	CASSVGLDTQYF	TGTGCCAGCAGTGTTGGGTTAGATACGCAGTATTTT
TRBV5-8	TRBD1	.	TRBJ2-2	CASSSRQGTGELFF	TGTGCCAGCAGCTCCCGACAGGGGACCGGGGAGCTGTTTTTT
TRBV30	.	.	TRBJ2-7	CAWSGAGYEQYF	TGTGCCTGGAGTGGCGCTGGTTACGAGCAGTACTTC
TRBV29-1	TRBD2	.	TRBJ2-3	CSVRGEGTDTQYF	TGCAGCGTCCGGGGGGAAGGCACAGATACGCAGTATTTT
TRBV30	.	once	TRBJ2-6	CAWRSRRGGANVLTF	TGTGCCTGGAGAAGTCGGAGGGGTGGGGCCAACGTCCTGACTTTC
TRBV4-3	.	.	TRBJ2-3	CASSQEGGGPTDTQYF	TGCGCCAGCAGCCAAGAAGGGGGGGGCCCCACAGATACGCAGTATTTT
TRBV29-1	.	.	TRBJ2-7	CSVRDGYEQYF	TGCAGCGTCCGGGACGGTTACGAGCAGTACTTC
TRBV3-1/TRBV3-2	.	once	TRBJ1-6	CASSQRGPLHF	TGTGCCAGCAGCCAAAGGGGACCCCTCCACTTT
TRBV6-4	TRBD1	.	TRBJ1-2	CASRQGNNPNYGYTF	TGTGCCAGCAGACAGGGGAACAACCCCAACTATGGCTACACCTTC
TRBV2	TRBD1	once	TRBJ1-2	CASSRTGSYGYTF	TGTGCCAGCAGTCGGACAGGGTCCTATGGCTACACCTTC
TRBV29-1	.	.	TRBJ1-1	CSGTAGGGTEAFF	TGCAGCGGGACCGCCGGGGGGGGCACTGAAGCTTTCTTT
TRBV7-6	.	.	TRBJ2-5	CASSLGKLGEVTQYF	TGTGCCAGCAGCTTAGGCAAACTGGGGGAGGTGACCCAGTACTTC